The T cell receptor beta chain described here comes from a study of OX40 agonist ivuxolimab in advanced cancers. TCRdb keeps only in-frame clones here, not all; method: immunoSEQ multiplex PCR. The table lists approximately 29,000 clones, around 80% of them singletons. Germline V CDR1 and CDR2: MNHNS, SASEGT. This CDR3 contains 13 residues. Trimming took off 7 bases at V and 4 bases at J, with 13 bases between the two ends. Worth noting for this clone: What it binds is not known.

Blood sampling was done at baseline, cycle 4 day 1, and cycle 7 day 1. Study-level findings and limits: Compared with others, partial responders at 0.1-3.0 mg/kg displayed clonal expansion among the lowest.

The chain carries TRBV6-1 and TRBJ1-1; D gene uncertain. The clonotype originates from an adult with an advanced solid tumor such as melanoma, head and neck, liver or kidney cancer. The sample here was CD4+ or CD8+ T cells sorted from blood, taken in a trial of the OX40 agonist ivuxolimab. The CDR3 sequence is CASKTPGGTEAFF. The CDR3, as DNA: TGTGCCAGCAAGACGCCCGGAGGCACTGAAGCTTTCTTT.